This T cell receptor beta chain was recorded in a study of OX40 agonist ivuxolimab in advanced cancers. Germline assignment: CDR1 MNHEY and CDR2 SVGAGI. The CDR3 has 15 residues. Measured with immunoSEQ multiplex PCR; TCRdb has only the in-frame clones, and not every one. Seen here are about 95,000 clones, approximately 85% observed once, and the top ten hold roughly 3.8%. This material consisted of CD4+ or CD8+ T cells sorted from blood, taken in a trial of the OX40 agonist ivuxolimab. The chain links TRBV6-5 to TRBJ2-5; TRBD1 aligns across 7 bases. The J call is uncertain, as TRBJ2-7 better fits the DNA end. The source is an adult with an advanced solid tumor such as melanoma, head and neck, liver or kidney cancer. CDR3 sequence reads: CASSYSTGMVYEQYF. CDR3 bases: TGTGCCAGCAGTTACTCGACAGGGATGGTCTACGAGCAGTACTTC.